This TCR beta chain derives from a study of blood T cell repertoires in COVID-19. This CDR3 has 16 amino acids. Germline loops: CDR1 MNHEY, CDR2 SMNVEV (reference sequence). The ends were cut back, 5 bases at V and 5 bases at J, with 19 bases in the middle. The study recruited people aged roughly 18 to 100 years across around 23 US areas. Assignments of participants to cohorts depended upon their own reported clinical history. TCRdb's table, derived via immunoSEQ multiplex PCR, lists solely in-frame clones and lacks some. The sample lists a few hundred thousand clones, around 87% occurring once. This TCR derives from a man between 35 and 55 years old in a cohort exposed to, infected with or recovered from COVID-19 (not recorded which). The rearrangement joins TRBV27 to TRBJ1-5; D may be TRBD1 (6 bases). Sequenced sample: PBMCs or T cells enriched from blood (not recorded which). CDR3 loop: CASSPTPTGYDQPQHF. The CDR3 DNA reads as TGTGCCAGCAGTCCGACACCTACAGGGTACGATCAGCCCCAGCATTTT.